This T cell receptor beta chain was profiled in a study of blood T cell repertoires in COVID-19. About the study: Acute and convalescent COVID-19 samples came from the United States, Italy and Spain. Sources were T cells, B-cell-depleted T cells, or PBMCs; the material itself was cDNA or gDNA.

The CDR3 contains 14 residues. V was cut by 3 bases and J by 0 bases, with 6 bases left in between. Germline lookup yields CDR1 KGHSH and CDR2 LQKENI. How the authors handled the data: Reference gene primer amplification in the assay estimated nucleated cell counts. The table came from immunoSEQ multiplex PCR; TCRdb's copy has only in-frame clones and leaves some out. V and J calls and clone size follow that table, whereas D and trimming were derived from the DNA. The sample has about 200,000 clones; around four fifths are singletons. A Seattle source enrolled patients during active infection and followed them longitudinally.

What was sequenced was peripheral blood. The origin of this receptor is an elderly woman with COVID-19, enrolled during active disease. V usage is TRBV18 and J usage is TRBJ1-3; D not resolved. The DNA of the CDR3 is TGTGCCAGCTCACCCTCTATCTCTGGAAACACCATATATTTT. Encoded protein: CASSPSISGNTIYF.